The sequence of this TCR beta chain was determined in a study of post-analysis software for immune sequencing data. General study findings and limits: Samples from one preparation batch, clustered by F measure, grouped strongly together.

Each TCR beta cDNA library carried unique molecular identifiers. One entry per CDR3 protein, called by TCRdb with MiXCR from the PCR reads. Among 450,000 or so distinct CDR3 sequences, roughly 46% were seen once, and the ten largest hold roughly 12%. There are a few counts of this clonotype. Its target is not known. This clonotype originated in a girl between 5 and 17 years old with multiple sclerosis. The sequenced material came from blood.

The CDR3 reads CASSLVSGSTDTQYF. The CDR3 DNA follows: TGCGCCAGCAGCTTGGTTAGCGGGAGCACAGATACGCAGTATTTT. The chain couples TRBV5-1 to TRBJ2-3; 7 bases align to TRBD2. The germline V gene encodes CDR1 SGHRS and CDR2 YFSETQ. Trimming took 0 bases from V and 0 from J; bases not matched to a gene: 1. The CDR3 is made up of 15 amino acids. Full variable domain (outside the CDR3, taken from reference TRBV5-1 and TRBJ2-3): KAGVTQTPRYLIKTRGQQVTLSCSPISGHRSVSWYQQTPGQGLQFLFEYFSETQRNKGNFPGRFSGRQFSNSRSEMNVSTLELGDSALYLCASSLVSGSTDTQYFGPGTRLTVL.